This T cell receptor (beta chain) was documented in a study of human thymus T cells. Resections from corrective heart surgery supplied the thymus tissue. Corrective surgery for congenital heart defects was being performed on the healthy Finnish infants who served as donors. General study points: Repertoires sampled from thymus and blood appeared biased in V and J gene usage.

Assay used: immunoSEQ multiplex PCR; TCRdb lists only in-frame clones, some missing. The repertoire has some 130,000 clones, around 94% of them found once; the top ten carry approximately 0.022%. In the case of this clone: The antigen is not known.

Germline loops: CDR1 MDHEN, CDR2 SYDVKM. With V trimmed by 7 bases and J by 1 base, 4 bases remained unmatched. The CDR3 covers 14 residues. This clonotype was sampled from a boy younger than two with a congenital heart defect but otherwise immunologically healthy. The sequenced sample was thymus tissue. The V and J genes are TRBV28 and TRBJ1-5; the match to TRBD1 covers 7 bases. This CDR3 reads CASTVRGSNQPQHF. For the CDR3, the DNA is TGTGCCAGCACGGTCAGGGGGAGCAATCAGCCCCAGCATTTT.